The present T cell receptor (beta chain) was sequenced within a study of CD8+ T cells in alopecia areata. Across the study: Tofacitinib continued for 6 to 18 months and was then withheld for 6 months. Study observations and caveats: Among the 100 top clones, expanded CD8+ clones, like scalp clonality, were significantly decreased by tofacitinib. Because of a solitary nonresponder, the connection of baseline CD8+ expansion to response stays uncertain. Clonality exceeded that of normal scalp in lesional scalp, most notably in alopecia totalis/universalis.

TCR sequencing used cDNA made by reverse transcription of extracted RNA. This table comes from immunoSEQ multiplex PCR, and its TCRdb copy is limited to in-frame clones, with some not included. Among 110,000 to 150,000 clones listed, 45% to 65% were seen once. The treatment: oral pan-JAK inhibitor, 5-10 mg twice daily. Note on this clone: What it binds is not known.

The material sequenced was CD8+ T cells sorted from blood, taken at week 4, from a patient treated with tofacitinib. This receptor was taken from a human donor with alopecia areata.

The CDR3 sequence: CASSMRAYNQPQHF. The CDR3 nucleotides are TGTGCCAGTAGTATGCGAGCCTACAATCAGCCCCAGCATTTT. The V gene is TRBV19, the J gene TRBJ1-5; D unclear. Germline V gene sequence: CDR1 LNHDA, CDR2 SQIVND (reference sequence). The V end was cut by 3 bases, the J end by 3 bases, with 9 bases between. This CDR3 contains 14 residues.